These T cell receptor beta chains were read from a single sample in a study of graft-versus-host responses after intestinal transplantation. TCRdb's table, derived via immunoSEQ multiplex PCR, lists solely in-frame clones and lacks some. The sample records over 9,000 clones, more than 90% being singletons. The material was bone marrow, obtained about 530 days after intestinal transplantation. The receptors here all came from a human patient who received an intestinal transplant, so some T cells may come from the graft donor. The CDR3 runs from the conserved cysteine through the conserved F or W. Each record gives: V gene, D gene, clone size, J gene, CDR3 length, CDR3 protein, CDR3 DNA. The D gene is left open where the match is weak. Rows give clone size only sometimes, using once, few, many, or a class for an expanded clone.

V gene: TRBV5-1
D gene: -
clone size: -
J gene: TRBJ1-2
CDR3 length: 17
CDR3 protein: CASSLVPPQPSNYGYTF
CDR3 DNA: TGCGCCAGCAGCTTGGTCCCGCCGCAGCCCAGTAACTATGGCTACACCTTC

V gene: TRBV6-1
D gene: TRBD1
clone size: -
J gene: TRBJ2-1
CDR3 length: 15
CDR3 protein: CASSEGHRGFNEQFF
CDR3 DNA: TGTGCCAGCAGTGAGGGGCACAGGGGTTTCAATGAGCAGTTCTTC

V gene: TRBV5-1
D gene: TRBD1
clone size: -
J gene: TRBJ2-1
CDR3 length: 15
CDR3 protein: CASSPGEGQYNEQFF
CDR3 DNA: TGCGCCAGCAGCCCTGGAGAGGGACAGTACAATGAGCAGTTCTTC

V gene: TRBV6-5
D gene: -
clone size: -
J gene: TRBJ2-5
CDR3 length: 15
CDR3 protein: CASSSPRRDRGTQYF
CDR3 DNA: TGTGCCAGCAGCTCCCCTCGTAGGGACCGTGGGACCCAGTACTTC

V gene: TRBV21-1
D gene: -
clone size: few
J gene: TRBJ1-5
CDR3 length: 16
CDR3 protein: CASSTWDREEHQPQHF
CDR3 DNA: TGTGCCAGCAGCACATGGGACAGGGAGGAACATCAGCCCCAGCATTTT

V gene: TRBV9
D gene: -
clone size: -
J gene: TRBJ2-4
CDR3 length: 14
CDR3 protein: CASSGSGTENIQYF
CDR3 DNA: TGTGCCAGCAGCGGATCCGGGACTGAAAACATTCAGTACTTC

V gene: TRBV27
D gene: -
clone size: -
J gene: TRBJ2-7
CDR3 length: 14
CDR3 protein: CASSLVADSYEQYF
CDR3 DNA: TGTGCCAGCAGTTTAGTAGCGGACTCCTACGAGCAGTACTTC

V gene: TRBV5-1
D gene: TRBD1
clone size: -
J gene: TRBJ1-1
CDR3 length: 15
CDR3 protein: CASSLPQGGGTEAFF
CDR3 DNA: TGCGCCAGCAGCTTGCCACAGGGGGGAGGCACTGAAGCTTTCTTT

V gene: TRBV5-4
D gene: -
clone size: once
J gene: TRBJ2-5
CDR3 length: 16
CDR3 protein: CASSGDRLRGRETQYF
CDR3 DNA: TGTGCCAGCAGCGGGGATCGTTTGAGAGGCCGGGAGACCCAGTACTTC

V gene: TRBV2
D gene: -
clone size: -
J gene: TRBJ2-7
CDR3 length: 13
CDR3 protein: CASSFGDGYEQYF
CDR3 DNA: TGTGCCAGCAGTTTCGGGGACGGCTACGAGCAGTACTTC

V gene: TRBV9
D gene: TRBD1
clone size: -
J gene: TRBJ2-5
CDR3 length: 14
CDR3 protein: CASSVAGTEETQYF
CDR3 DNA: TGTGCCAGCAGCGTAGCCGGGACAGAGGAGACCCAGTACTTC

V gene: TRBV9
D gene: -
clone size: -
J gene: TRBJ2-2
CDR3 length: 12
CDR3 protein: CASSENTGELFF
CDR3 DNA: TGTGCCAGCAGCGAGAACACCGGGGAGCTGTTTTTT

V gene: TRBV18
D gene: -
clone size: -
J gene: TRBJ2-7
CDR3 length: 15
CDR3 protein: CASSPSSKSSYEQYF
CDR3 DNA: TGTGCCAGCTCACCGTCATCAAAAAGCTCCTACGAGCAGTACTTC

V gene: TRBV6-1
D gene: -
clone size: -
J gene: TRBJ1-2
CDR3 length: 14
CDR3 protein: CASSEAPSNYGYTF
CDR3 DNA: TGTGCCAGCAGTGAAGCCCCCAGTAACTATGGCTACACCTTC

V gene: TRBV6-4
D gene: -
clone size: -
J gene: TRBJ1-2
CDR3 length: 13
CDR3 protein: CASSYGRSYGYTF
CDR3 DNA: TGTGCCAGCAGTTACGGGCGCTCCTATGGCTACACCTTC

V gene: TRBV15
D gene: TRBD1
clone size: -
J gene: TRBJ2-7
CDR3 length: 20
CDR3 protein: CATPTITETGGAEGDYEQYF
CDR3 DNA: TGTGCCACCCCAACGATCACCGAGACAGGGGGCGCGGAGGGGGACTACGAGCAGTACTTC

V gene: TRBV7-9
D gene: -
clone size: -
J gene: TRBJ2-3
CDR3 length: 12
CDR3 protein: CASSWEGDTQYF
CDR3 DNA: TGTGCCAGCAGCTGGGAAGGGGATACGCAGTATTTT

V gene: TRBV7-8
D gene: -
clone size: -
J gene: TRBJ2-5
CDR3 length: 10
CDR3 protein: CASSLETQYF
CDR3 DNA: TGTGCCAGCAGCTTGGAGACCCAGTACTTC

V gene: TRBV6-6
D gene: -
clone size: -
J gene: TRBJ2-7
CDR3 length: 14
CDR3 protein: CASSYSSRGYEQYF
CDR3 DNA: TGTGCCAGCAGTTACAGCTCCCGTGGCTACGAGCAGTACTTC

V gene: TRBV7-3
D gene: -
clone size: -
J gene: TRBJ2-2
CDR3 length: 16
CDR3 protein: CASSFVATANTGELFF
CDR3 DNA: TGTGCCAGCAGCTTTGTCGCGACGGCGAACACCGGGGAGCTGTTTTTT

V gene: TRBV28
D gene: -
clone size: -
J gene: TRBJ1-2
CDR3 length: 14
CDR3 protein: CASRYTGSTYGYTF
CDR3 DNA: TGTGCCAGCAGATATACAGGGTCTACCTATGGCTACACCTTC

V gene: TRBV25-1
D gene: -
clone size: once
J gene: TRBJ1-2
CDR3 length: 13
CDR3 protein: CASSDRGTLGYTF
CDR3 DNA: TGTGCCAGCAGTGATAGAGGGACACTTGGCTACACCTTC

V gene: TRBV4-2
D gene: TRBD1
clone size: -
J gene: TRBJ2-7
CDR3 length: 17
CDR3 protein: CASSQEDTGTGPYEQYF
CDR3 DNA: TGTGCCAGCAGCCAGGAGGATACCGGGACAGGTCCCTACGAGCAGTACTTC

V gene: TRBV28
D gene: -
clone size: -
J gene: TRBJ2-7
CDR3 length: 16
CDR3 protein: CASSTPSVGSSYEQYF
CDR3 DNA: TGTGCCAGCAGTACCCCCTCAGTGGGAAGCTCCTACGAGCAGTACTTC

V gene: TRBV14
D gene: -
clone size: -
J gene: TRBJ2-1
CDR3 length: 15
CDR3 protein: CASSSKDYRYNEQFF
CDR3 DNA: TGTGCCAGCAGCTCAAAGGATTACCGCTACAATGAGCAGTTCTTC

V gene: TRBV28
D gene: -
clone size: -
J gene: TRBJ1-5
CDR3 length: 13
CDR3 protein: CASAWVSNQPQHF
CDR3 DNA: TGTGCCAGCGCCTGGGTTAGCAATCAGCCCCAGCATTTT

V gene: TRBV2
D gene: TRBD2
clone size: -
J gene: TRBJ2-1
CDR3 length: 10
CDR3 protein: CASSREGVFF
CDR3 DNA: TGTGCCAGCAGTCGGGAGGGGGTGTTCTTC

V gene: TRBV19
D gene: -
clone size: -
J gene: TRBJ1-4
CDR3 length: 12
CDR3 protein: CASRRTNEKLFF
CDR3 DNA: TGTGCCAGTCGCAGAACTAATGAAAAACTGTTTTTT

V gene: TRBV6-1
D gene: -
clone size: once
J gene: TRBJ1-4
CDR3 length: 15
CDR3 protein: CASSEVGGTNEKLFF
CDR3 DNA: TGTGCCAGCAGTGAAGTAGGAGGGACTAATGAAAAACTGTTTTTT

V gene: TRBV25-1
D gene: -
clone size: -
J gene: TRBJ2-5
CDR3 length: 16
CDR3 protein: CASSEPGPDWGETQYF
CDR3 DNA: TGTGCCAGCAGTGAACCTGGGCCTGACTGGGGTGAGACCCAGTACTTC

V gene: TRBV5-6
D gene: -
clone size: -
J gene: TRBJ2-5
CDR3 length: 16
CDR3 protein: CASSRGGLRWLETQYF
CDR3 DNA: TGTGCCAGCAGCCGAGGGGGTCTGAGATGGCTAGAGACCCAGTACTTC

V gene: TRBV7-2
D gene: TRBD2
clone size: -
J gene: TRBJ2-3
CDR3 length: 15
CDR3 protein: CASSLRSSGSDTQYF
CDR3 DNA: TGTGCCAGCAGCTTAAGGTCTAGCGGATCAGATACGCAGTATTTT

V gene: TRBV6-4
D gene: -
clone size: -
J gene: TRBJ2-1
CDR3 length: 14
CDR3 protein: CASSDRDDYNEQFF
CDR3 DNA: TGTGCCAGCAGTGACCGGGATGACTACAATGAGCAGTTCTTC

V gene: TRBV30
D gene: -
clone size: -
J gene: TRBJ2-2
CDR3 length: 13
CDR3 protein: CAWSVGQTGELFF
CDR3 DNA: TGTGCCTGGAGTGTGGGACAAACCGGGGAGCTGTTTTTT

V gene: TRBV6-6
D gene: TRBD1
clone size: -
J gene: TRBJ2-1
CDR3 length: 16
CDR3 protein: CASSPSGGETYNEQFF
CDR3 DNA: TGTGCCAGCAGTCCTTCAGGGGGCGAAACCTACAATGAGCAGTTCTTC

V gene: TRBV28
D gene: -
clone size: -
J gene: TRBJ1-3
CDR3 length: 14
CDR3 protein: CASSRGPGGNTIYF
CDR3 DNA: TGTGCCAGCAGCCGGGGGCCGGGAGGAAACACCATATATTTT

V gene: TRBV9
D gene: -
clone size: -
J gene: TRBJ1-3
CDR3 length: 15
CDR3 protein: CASSVAEGGGNTIYF
CDR3 DNA: TGTGCCAGCAGCGTAGCGGAAGGGGGTGGAAACACCATATATTTT

V gene: TRBV6-5
D gene: TRBD1
clone size: -
J gene: TRBJ2-7
CDR3 length: 16
CDR3 protein: CASSYTGTGTSYEQYF
CDR3 DNA: TGTGCCAGCAGTTACACCGGGACAGGGACCTCCTACGAGCAGTACTTC

V gene: TRBV28
D gene: -
clone size: -
J gene: TRBJ2-5
CDR3 length: 13
CDR3 protein: CASSFEEQETQYF
CDR3 DNA: TGTGCCAGCAGTTTCGAGGAGCAAGAGACCCAGTACTTC

V gene: TRBV6-1
D gene: -
clone size: -
J gene: TRBJ2-7
CDR3 length: 13
CDR3 protein: CASSQRQSYEQYF
CDR3 DNA: TGTGCCAGCAGTCAAAGACAGTCCTACGAGCAGTACTTC

V gene: TRBV5-6
D gene: -
clone size: -
J gene: TRBJ1-2
CDR3 length: 11
CDR3 protein: CASSFGESYTF
CDR3 DNA: TGTGCCAGCAGCTTTGGGGAAAGCTACACCTTC

V gene: TRBV6-1
D gene: -
clone size: -
J gene: TRBJ2-6
CDR3 length: 12
CDR3 protein: CASNPGANVLTF
CDR3 DNA: TGTGCCAGCAACCCTGGGGCCAACGTCCTGACTTTC

V gene: TRBV19
D gene: -
clone size: -
J gene: TRBJ1-1
CDR3 length: 16
CDR3 protein: CASISKGGFSNTEAFF
CDR3 DNA: TGTGCCAGTATCAGCAAGGGGGGGTTTTCGAACACTGAAGCTTTCTTT

V gene: TRBV13
D gene: TRBD2
clone size: -
J gene: TRBJ2-1
CDR3 length: 18
CDR3 protein: CASSLGPVMTSGHNEQFF
CDR3 DNA: TGTGCCAGCAGCTTAGGCCCGGTCATGACTAGCGGGCACAATGAGCAGTTCTTC

V gene: TRBV19
D gene: TRBD2
clone size: -
J gene: TRBJ2-1
CDR3 length: 14
CDR3 protein: CASRTGTNYNEQFF
CDR3 DNA: TGTGCCAGTAGAACGGGGACTAACTACAATGAGCAGTTCTTC

V gene: TRBV27
D gene: -
clone size: -
J gene: TRBJ1-5
CDR3 length: 17
CDR3 protein: CASSPSQLGGGTQPQHF
CDR3 DNA: TGTGCCAGCAGTCCCTCCCAACTCGGAGGAGGTACTCAGCCCCAGCATTTT

V gene: TRBV19
D gene: -
clone size: -
J gene: TRBJ1-3
CDR3 length: 15
CDR3 protein: CASMLFDSPGNTIYF
CDR3 DNA: TGTGCCAGTATGCTCTTCGACAGTCCTGGAAACACCATATATTTT

V gene: TRBV28
D gene: -
clone size: -
J gene: TRBJ1-1
CDR3 length: 11
CDR3 protein: CASSLAGGAFF
CDR3 DNA: TGTGCCAGCAGTTTGGCGGGCGGGGCTTTCTTT

V gene: TRBV7-2
D gene: -
clone size: -
J gene: TRBJ2-4
CDR3 length: 13
CDR3 protein: CASRPGKENIQYF
CDR3 DNA: TGTGCCAGCAGACCCGGAAAGGAAAACATTCAGTACTTC

V gene: TRBV6-5
D gene: -
clone size: -
J gene: TRBJ2-7
CDR3 length: 15
CDR3 protein: CASSYGSGVPGEQYF
CDR3 DNA: TGTGCCAGCAGTTACGGCTCAGGGGTCCCGGGTGAGCAGTACTTC

V gene: TRBV28
D gene: -
clone size: -
J gene: TRBJ2-7
CDR3 length: 12
CDR3 protein: CASSLDRGEQYF
CDR3 DNA: TGTGCCAGCAGCCTCGACAGAGGCGAGCAGTACTTC

V gene: TRBV27
D gene: TRBD1
clone size: -
J gene: TRBJ2-1
CDR3 length: 14
CDR3 protein: CASNRDRYDNEQFF
CDR3 DNA: TGTGCCAGCAACCGGGACAGGTATGACAATGAGCAGTTCTTC

V gene: TRBV7-2
D gene: TRBD2
clone size: -
J gene: TRBJ2-2
CDR3 length: 15
CDR3 protein: CASSSGLVEPGELFF
CDR3 DNA: TGTGCCAGCAGCTCCGGACTAGTCGAACCCGGGGAGCTGTTTTTT

V gene: TRBV6-1
D gene: TRBD2
clone size: -
J gene: TRBJ2-3
CDR3 length: 17
CDR3 protein: CASSGGLAGLKADTQYF
CDR3 DNA: TGTGCCAGCAGTGGGGGACTAGCGGGATTAAAGGCAGATACGCAGTATTTT